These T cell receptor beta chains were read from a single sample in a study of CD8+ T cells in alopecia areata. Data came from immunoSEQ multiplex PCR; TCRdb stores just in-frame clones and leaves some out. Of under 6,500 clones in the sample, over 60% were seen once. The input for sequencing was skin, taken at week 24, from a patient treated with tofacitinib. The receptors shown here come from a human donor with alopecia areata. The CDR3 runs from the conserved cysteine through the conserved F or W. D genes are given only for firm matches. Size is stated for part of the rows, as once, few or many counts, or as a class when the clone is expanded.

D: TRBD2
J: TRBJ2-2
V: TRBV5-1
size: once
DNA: TGCGCCAGCACCCCGGGAGGTAGCGTGACCGGGGAGCTGTTTTTT
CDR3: CASTPGGSVTGELFF

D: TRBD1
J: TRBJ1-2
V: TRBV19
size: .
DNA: TGTGCCAGTAGTACCAGACAGGGGGGTAGCTACACCTTC
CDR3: CASSTRQGGSYTF

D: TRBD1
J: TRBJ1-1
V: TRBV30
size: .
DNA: TGTGCCTGGGGACTCCAGGGGGTAACTGAAGCTTTCTTT
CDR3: CAWGLQGVTEAFF

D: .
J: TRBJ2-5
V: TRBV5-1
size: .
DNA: TGCGCCAGCAGCTCCTTTGGAGGGGAGACCCAGTACTTC
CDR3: CASSSFGGETQYF

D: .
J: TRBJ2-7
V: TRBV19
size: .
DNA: TGTGCCAGTAGTCTAAGGGCCCCGGGGCCCTACGAGCAGTACTTC
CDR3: CASSLRAPGPYEQYF

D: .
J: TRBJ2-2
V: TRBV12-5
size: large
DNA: TGTGCTAGTGGTTTCTTCAGGGGTACCGGGGAGCTGTTTTTT
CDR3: CASGFFRGTGELFF

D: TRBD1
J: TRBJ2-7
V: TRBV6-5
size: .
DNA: TGTGCCAGCAGTTACTCTTTACGGTACAGGGGCCACGAGCAGTACTTC
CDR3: CASSYSLRYRGHEQYF

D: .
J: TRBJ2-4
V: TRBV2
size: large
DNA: TGTGCCAGCAGTGGTCGCAGAGCCAAAAACATTCAGTACTTC
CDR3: CASSGRRAKNIQYF

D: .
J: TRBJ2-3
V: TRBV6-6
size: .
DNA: TGTGCCAGCAGTTTCGGGCGCCCAGATACGCAGTATTTT
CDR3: CASSFGRPDTQYF

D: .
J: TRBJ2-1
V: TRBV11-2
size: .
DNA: TGTGCCAGCAGCTTAGATGTCGCAGGAGTAGCTGAGCAGTTCTTC
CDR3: CASSLDVAGVAEQFF